The 26 T cell receptor beta chains listed next were all sequenced from one sample in a study of blood T cell repertoires in COVID-19. The protocol was immunoSEQ multiplex PCR, while the TCRdb copy is restricted to in-frame clones and leaves out a portion. The sample has approximately 500,000 clones; 85% to 90% are singletons. Sequencing input: peripheral blood. The receptors derive from a woman aged 50 to 60 with COVID-19, enrolled during active disease.

A note on this clone: In the same sample, other DNA sequences code for this CDR3. The J gene is TRBJ2-1, the V gene TRBV9; 7 nucleotides line up with TRBD1. The CDR3 sequence is 14 residues long. The ends lost 3 bases at V and 2 bases at J; junction bases unmatched: 2. CDR1 is SGDLS and CDR2 is YYNGEE in the germline V gene. In DNA, the CDR3 is TGTGCCAGCAGCGGACAGGGAACCTACAATGAGCAGTTCTTC. Its translation is CASSGQGTYNEQFF.

CDR3 sequence reads: CASRTGLNYGYTF. CDR3 nucleotide sequence: TGCGCCAGCAGAACAGGATTAAACTATGGCTACACCTTC. This chain links TRBV5-1 with TRBJ1-2; D is possibly TRBD1 (5 bases). With 5 bases removed from V and 2 bases from J, the gap between germline ends came to 10 bases. From germline, CDR1 is SGHRS and CDR2 YFSETQ. The CDR3 extends over 13 amino acids.

The CDR3 spells CASSQRGGGAYEQYF. Written as DNA, the CDR3 is TGTGCCAGCAGCCAACGCGGCGGGGGGGCCTACGAGCAGTACTTC. The J gene is TRBJ2-7, the V gene TRBV3-1 (or the pseudogene TRBV3-2); 9 bases match TRBD2. The V and J ends lost 2 bases and 2 bases, in that order; junction bases with no gene match: 4. CDR3 length: 15 residues. Germline CDR1 LGHDT, CDR2 YNNKEL (reference sequence).

V usage is TRBV27 and J usage is TRBJ1-1, with D unclear. The CDR3 spans 14 residues. The V end lost 5 bases, the J end lost 3 bases, and 13 bases lay between the germline ends. Germline V gives CDR1 MNHEY, CDR2 SMNVEV (reference sequence). The CDR3 DNA reads as TGTGCCAGCAGTCCCCCGGGGTTCCACACTGAAGCTTTCTTT. Its translation: CASSPPGFHTEAFF.

The V gene is TRBV9, the J gene TRBJ2-7, with 9 bases lining up with TRBD2. This CDR3 spans 14 amino acids. J lost 5 bases, V lost 2 bases, and 5 bases had no gene match. Per germline, CDR1 SGDLS and CDR2 YYNGEE. The DNA for the CDR3 is TGTGCCAGCAGCGTCGCTAGCGGGGTCCACGAGCAGTACTTC. It codes for CASSVASGVHEQYF.

This clone was counted a single time. This chain links TRBV30 with TRBJ1-4, with 10 bases fitting TRBD1. CDR1 and CDR2 (germline): GTSNPN, SVGIG (reference sequence). Trimming took 8 bases from V and 10 from J; bases not matched to a gene: 13. This CDR3 spans 14 amino acids. CDR3 region: CAGTGVRGGGKLFF. CDR3 in DNA: TGTGCCGGGACAGGGGTGAGAGGGGGGGGAAAACTGTTTTTT.

The V and J genes are TRBV10-3 and TRBJ2-7; D is uncertain. The CDR3 consists of 14 residues. The V gene's germline CDR1 is ENHRY and CDR2 SYGVKD. V was trimmed by 0 bases and J by 4 bases, leaving 10 bases between them. For the CDR3, the DNA is TGTGCCATCAGTGAGTCCTCCTCTCCGTACGAGCAGTACTTC. Translated, it gives CAISESSSPYEQYF.

The chain carries TRBV5-1 and TRBJ1-1, with TRBD1 identical over 7 bases. The length of the CDR3 is 15 residues. The V segment lost 3 bases and the J segment 5 bases; nucleotides outside the gene matches: 10. CDR1 is SGHRS, CDR2 YFSETQ, per germline. CDR3 in amino acids: CASSSRQGLATEAFF. The CDR3 DNA reads TGCGCCAGCAGCTCCAGACAGGGTTTGGCAACTGAAGCTTTCTTT.

J is TRBJ1-3 and V is TRBV11-2; D is uncertain. V lost 6 bases to trimming and J lost 4 bases, with 13 bases between them. Germline CDR1 reads SGHAT; CDR2 reads FQNNGV. The CDR3 sequence is 14 residues long. The CDR3 DNA is TGTGCCAGCAGTCCGGCCCTAGCGGGAAACACCATATATTTT. Its protein is CASSPALAGNTIYF.

The V gene is TRBV7-2, the J gene TRBJ1-1; tentative D call: TRBD1 (5 bases). The CDR3 has 14 residues. CDR1 and CDR2 (germline): SGHTA, FQGNSA. Trimming removed 4 bases from V and 1 base from J, with 10 bases in between. The CDR3 spells CASSSGLENTEAFF. DNA of the CDR3: TGTGCCAGCAGCTCGGGACTCGAGAACACTGAAGCTTTCTTT.

The chain carries TRBV9 and TRBJ2-7; D is uncertain. V lost 4 bases and J 6 bases, leaving 14 bases between the germline ends. CDR1 SGDLS and CDR2 YYNGEE come from the germline V gene. CDR3 size: 13 residues. CDR3 loop: CASSPPAVGEQYF. The CDR3 region has the DNA TGTGCCAGCAGCCCCCCCGCCGTCGGCGAGCAGTACTTC. The full variable domain, its missing parts supplied by reference TRBV9 and TRBJ2-7, is DSGVTQTPKHLITATGQRVTLRCSPRSGDLSVYWYQQSLDQGLQFLIQYYNGEERAKGNILERFSAQQFPDLHSELNLSSLELGDSALYFCASSPPAVGEQYFGPGTRLTVT.

J is TRBJ1-5 and V is TRBV19; TRBD1 is a possible D gene (6 bases). The V end lost 6 bases, the J end lost 7 bases, and 16 bases lay between the germline ends. The CDR3 covers 14 residues. Germline CDR1 and CDR2: LNHDA and SQIVND (reference sequence). DNA of the CDR3: TGTGCCAGTAGATCCAACAGGGATAACCAGCCCCAGCATTTT. It yields the protein CASRSNRDNQPQHF.

The gene calls are TRBV2 and TRBJ1-6; D is uncertain. The V end was cut by 1 base, the J end by 6 bases, with 10 bases between. Germline assignment: CDR1 SNHLY and CDR2 FYNNEI. The CDR3 is 15 residues long. The CDR3 is CASSEVNTVNSPLHF. CDR3 in DNA: TGTGCCAGCAGTGAAGTGAATACAGTTAATTCACCCCTCCACTTT.

The J gene is TRBJ2-1, the V gene TRBV3-1 (or the pseudogene TRBV3-2); D possibly corresponds to TRBD2 (6 bases). The CDR3 consists of 17 residues. The germline V gene encodes CDR1 LGHDT and CDR2 YNNKEL (reference sequence). The ends were cut back, 0 bases at V and 4 bases at J, with 16 bases in the middle. In DNA form, the CDR3 reads TGTGCCAGCAGCCAAGATTGGGACTCCACCTCGTACAATGAGCAGTTCTTC. Amino acids: CASSQDWDSTSYNEQFF.

Of note for this clone: This specimen includes other DNA sequences encoding the same CDR3. This chain joins TRBV6-6 and TRBJ1-1; 8 bases align to TRBD1. CDR3 length: 11 residues. In germline, CDR1 is MNHNY, CDR2 SVGAGI (reference sequence). V was pared by 6 bases and J by 8 bases, with 2 bases of the junction left unmatched. The CDR3 DNA follows: TGTGCCAGCAGCCGACAGGGGGAAGCTTTCTTT. Translating gives CASSRQGEAFF.

This clone was seen only once. The rearrangement joins TRBV7-2 to TRBJ2-7, with 10 bases lining up with TRBD1. Germline CDR1 SGHTA, CDR2 FQGNSA. The V gene end was trimmed by 3 bases and the J gene end by 1 base; junction bases not matched to a gene: 6. The CDR3 consists of 16 residues. The CDR3 sequence is CASSFKTGGLSYEQYF. The DNA of the CDR3 is TGTGCCAGCAGCTTTAAGACAGGGGGCCTTTCCTACGAGCAGTACTTC.

This chain links TRBV6-5 with TRBJ1-4; tentative D call: TRBD1 (5 bases). Trimming stripped 7 bases from V and 7 bases from J, with 10 bases between. The CDR3 totals 12 residues. Germline assignment: CDR1 MNHEY and CDR2 SVGAGI. The DNA of the CDR3 is TGTGCCAGCACCGATCAGGGTGAAAAACTGTTTTTT. Translated, it gives CASTDQGEKLFF.

The chain couples TRBV21-1 to TRBJ1-3. TRBV21-1 is tagged as a pseudogene. The CDR3 spans 16 residues. The CDR3 sequence is CASTRRTESSGNTIYF. CDR3 nucleotides: TGTGCCAGCACCAGGAGGACCGAGAGCTCTGGAAACACCATATATTTT.

A single count supports this clone. The chain employs TRBV19 and TRBJ2-3, with TRBD2 identical over 7 bases. Germline lookup yields CDR1 LNHDA and CDR2 SQIVND (reference sequence). The J segment lost 3 bases and the V segment lost 10 bases, leaving 10 bases of the junction unmatched. The CDR3 totals 14 residues. CDR3 residues: CATQRGHGTDTQYF. CDR3 bases: TGTGCCACCCAGCGGGGTCATGGTACAGATACGCAGTATTTT.

Concerning this clone: The same CDR3 arises from other DNA sequences in this sample as well. The rearrangement uses TRBV5-1 and TRBJ1-3; possible D gene TRBD1, 5 bases. Germline V gene data show CDR1 as SGHRS and CDR2 as YFSETQ. The CDR3 totals 15 residues. V dropped 4 bases and J dropped 0 bases, with 11 bases sitting between them. The CDR3 reads CASSPNGGSGNTIYF. The DNA of the CDR3 is TGCGCCAGCAGCCCGAACGGGGGCTCTGGAAACACCATATATTTT.

The J gene is TRBJ1-5, the V gene TRBV18; D gene ambiguous. V lost 2 bases and J lost 6, with 17 bases in between. Germline lookup yields CDR1 KGHSH and CDR2 LQKENI. The CDR3 runs to 16 residues. CDR3 nucleotide sequence: TGTGCCAGCTCACCAGATCCAGGTGCAAGTCGTCAGCCCCAGCATTTT. Translated, it gives CASSPDPGASRQPQHF. The full variable domain, with the rest looked up from reference TRBV18 and TRBJ1-5, is NAGVMQNPRHLVRRRGQEARLRCSPMKGHSHVYWYRQLPEEGLKFMVYLQKENIIDESGMPKERFSAEFPKEGPSILRIQQVVRGDSAAYFCASSPDPGASRQPQHFGDGTRLSIL.

V gene TRBV4-2 combines with J gene TRBJ1-2; tentatively, D is TRBD1 (6 bases). CDR3 length: 14 amino acids. Looked up from germline, CDR1 is LGHNA and CDR2 is YNFKEQ. The germline V and J ends were trimmed by 6 bases and 4 bases, with 15 bases remaining between them. The CDR3 region has the DNA TGTGCCAGCAGTCCCCCGGGGGGCGCCTATGGCTACACCTTC. Amino acids: CASSPPGGAYGYTF.

V is TRBV6-5 and J is TRBJ1-4; D call uncertain. Trimming removed 4 bases at V and 0 bases at J, with 9 bases between. Per the germline V gene, CDR1 is MNHEY and CDR2 is SVGAGI. This CDR3 is 15 amino acids long. The CDR3 nucleotides read TGTGCCAGCAGTTTTGGGCCCGCAACTAATGAAAAACTGTTTTTT. This translates into CASSFGPATNEKLFF.

The chain links TRBV19 to TRBJ1-1; D is uncertain. CDR1 is LNHDA, CDR2 SQIVND, per germline (reference sequence). The CDR3 extends over 16 amino acids. The V end was cut by 5 bases, the J end by 0 bases, with 16 bases between. The CDR3 is CASSPRSSRMNTEAFF. The CDR3 DNA reads TGTGCCAGTAGTCCACGTTCTAGCAGAATGAACACTGAAGCTTTCTTT.

This clone was detected only once. The rearrangement links TRBV21-1 to TRBJ1-2. TRBV21-1 is a recognized pseudogene. The CDR3 consists of 19 residues. The CDR3 spells CASSPSVRKTLRLLGGYTF. In DNA form, the CDR3 reads TGTGCCAGCAGCCCCAGCGTCCGCAAAACCCTCCGTCTTTTAGGTGGCTACACCTTC.

The CDR3 here is CASRRGNTDTQYF. CDR3 coding DNA: TGTGCCAGCAGACGGGGGAACACAGATACGCAGTATTTT. The chain couples TRBV6-5 to TRBJ2-3; tentative D call: TRBD2 (6 bases). Deletions cut 6 bases from V and 2 bases from J, with 9 bases between. The CDR3 is made up of 13 amino acids. Germline V CDR1 and CDR2: MNHEY, SVGAGI.